The 9 T cell receptor beta chains below all came from one sample that was sequenced in a study of Graves' ophthalmopathy and Graves' hyperthyroidism. For repertoire sequencing, the TCR beta CDR3 regions were amplified from RNA transcripts. A first-round RT-PCR used HTBI primers, followed by a second-round multiplex PCR. MiXCR, run by TCRdb on the multiplex PCR reads, gives a single entry per CDR3 protein. The table lists 900,000 to 1,200,000 distinct CDR3 sequences, about two fifths of them singletons. Sequenced sample: peripheral blood or thyroid tissue (not recorded which). These receptors were collected from an adult man with Graves' hyperthyroidism.

The CDR3 nucleotides read TGTGCCAGCAGCCGTGGAGTCTCCTACGAGCAGTACTTC. Protein sequence: CASSRGVSYEQYF. The chain links TRBV10-3 to TRBJ2-7; no reliable D call. Germline V gene sequence: CDR1 ENHRY, CDR2 SYGVKD. V was clipped by 10 bases and J by 0 bases, with 13 bases between them. This CDR3 region has 13 residues.

The J gene is TRBJ2-7, the V gene TRBV10-3; perhaps TRBD2 as D (5 bases). The germline gives CDR1 ENHRY, CDR2 SYGVKD. This CDR3 spans 15 amino acids. Trimming stripped 4 bases from V and 5 bases from J, with 18 bases between. The CDR3, as DNA: TGTGCCATCAGTGTCGGGGATACTGTTGTGCACGAGCAGTACTTC. It encodes CAISVGDTVVHEQYF.

This clonotype showed up just a few times. CDR3 sequence: CASSAQVARGQGLTYEQYF. The CDR3 nucleotides are TGTGCCAGCAGCGCCCAGGTCGCCAGGGGACAGGGACTTACCTACGAGCAGTACTTC. The chain is built from TRBV5-6 and TRBJ2-7, with 9 bases lining up with TRBD1. Per the germline V gene, CDR1 is SGHDT and CDR2 is YYEEEE. The trim removed 4 bases at V and 2 bases at J, leaving 19 bases unmatched. The CDR3 runs 19 residues.

The sample holds many counts of this clonotype. This chain uses TRBV7-7 with TRBJ2-5; weak D call: TRBD1 (6 bases). Trimming removed 3 bases from V and 5 bases from J, with 19 bases in between. Per germline, CDR1 SSHAT and CDR2 FNYEAQ (reference sequence). The CDR3 length is 16 residues. The chain's CDR3 is CASSFPGTTSRETQYF. The CDR3 nucleotides are TGTGCCAGCAGCTTTCCCGGGACAACTTCGCGGGAGACCCAGTACTTC.

In its sample, this clonotype was seen a few times. This chain connects TRBV4-1 to TRBJ2-7; 7 nucleotides line up with TRBD1. Losses at the gene ends were 1 base for V and 3 bases for J; bases not matched to a gene: 6. The germline V gene encodes CDR1 MGHRA and CDR2 YSYEKL. CDR3 size: 15 residues. The CDR3 DNA sequence: TGCGCCAGCAGCCAAGGCCCGGGACAGTACTACGAGCAGTACTTC. Its protein is CASSQGPGQYYEQYF.

The rearrangement links TRBV9 to TRBJ1-2; tentative D call: TRBD1 (5 bases). This CDR3 has 15 amino acids. From germline, CDR1 is SGDLS and CDR2 YYNGEE. Trimming took 4 bases from V and 0 from J, leaving 13 bases between them. The CDR3 sequence: CASSQGRRPNYGYTF. CDR3 nucleotides: TGTGCCAGCAGCCAGGGTAGAAGACCTAACTATGGCTACACCTTC.

CDR3 DNA: TGTGCCACCAGCAGAGATCGCGGGTTTTCTGAAGCTTTCTTT. It codes for CATSRDRGFSEAFF. This rearrangement joins TRBV15 to TRBJ1-1; D not resolved. V was shortened by 0 bases and J by 6 bases, with 11 bases between the two germline ends. The CDR3 has 14 residues. Germline assignment: CDR1 LNHNV and CDR2 YYDKDF (reference sequence).

The chain is built from TRBV5-1 and TRBJ1-2, with 7 bases that match TRBD1. V gave up 5 bases and J gave up 4 bases; unmatched junction bases: 8. Germline CDR1 SGHRS, CDR2 YFSETQ. CDR3 length: 14 residues. The chain's CDR3 is CASSQRTGSYGYTF. CDR3 sequence (DNA): TGCGCCAGCAGTCAGAGGACAGGCAGCTATGGCTACACCTTC. Based on the CDR3 plus reference TRBV5-1 and TRBJ1-2, the full variable domain is KAGVTQTPRYLIKTRGQQVTLSCSPISGHRSVSWYQQTPGQGLQFLFEYFSETQRNKGNFPGRFSGRQFSNSRSEMNVSTLELGDSALYLCASSQRTGSYGYTFGSGTRLTVV.

There are a few counts of this clonotype. The chain employs TRBV10-3 and TRBJ1-2, with 8 bases that match TRBD1. CDR1 and CDR2 (germline): ENHRY, SYGVKD. V gave up 6 bases and J gave up 4 bases; unmatched junction bases: 4. This CDR3 has 13 residues. The DNA for the CDR3 is TGTGCCATCAGACCGGACAGGGCCTATGGCTACACCTTC. Residues: CAIRPDRAYGYTF.